One and the same sample provided the 29 T cell receptor beta chains below, sequenced in a study of cytomegalovirus exposure and HLA in healthy donors. Profiling relied on immunoSEQ multiplex PCR, and the TCRdb table lists in-frame clones only, not all of them. The sample lists about 120,000 clones; around nine tenths were seen once. Sequencing input: PBMCs. The receptors were gathered from a woman under 40 in good health and CMV-seropositive.

The chain links TRBV30 to TRBJ1-1; perhaps TRBD1 as D (5 bases). This CDR3 comprises 13 residues. Germline-derived CDR1 and CDR2 are GTSNPN and SVGIG (reference sequence). V shed 2 bases and J shed 7 bases, with 14 bases lying between them. As DNA, the CDR3 is TGTGCCTGGAGTCGGGGGATAGTAGGTGAAGCTTTCTTT. Translated: CAWSRGIVGEAFF.

This chain uses TRBV5-6 with TRBJ2-1; D not resolved. The V end lost 5 bases, the J end lost 0 bases, and 12 bases lay between the germline ends. CDR1 is SGHDT and CDR2 is YYEEEE in the germline V gene. The CDR3 runs 15 residues. The CDR3 sequence: CASSSTAVSYNEQFF. CDR3 sequence (DNA): TGTGCCAGCAGTTCGACTGCTGTCTCCTACAATGAGCAGTTCTTC.

This rearrangement joins TRBV4-2 to TRBJ1-1; no definite D call. V lost 4 bases, J lost 10 bases, and 10 bases lay in between. The CDR3 contains 11 residues. Germline V gene lookup returns CDR1 LGHNA and CDR2 YNFKEQ. CDR3 nucleotides: TGTGCCAGCAGCCTGGGCCATCGAGCTTTCTTT. Encoded protein: CASSLGHRAFF.

The rearrangement links TRBV4-1 to TRBJ1-3; D gene uncertain. Per the germline V gene, CDR1 is MGHRA and CDR2 is YSYEKL. This CDR3 spans 15 amino acids. V was shortened by 0 bases and J by 0 bases, with 6 bases between the two germline ends. CDR3 sequence: CASSQDQVSGNTIYF. The CDR3 DNA reads TGCGCCAGCAGCCAAGATCAGGTCTCTGGAAACACCATATATTTT.

V is TRBV7-2 and J is TRBJ2-1, with a weak D call TRBD2 (5 bases). Germline CDR1 is SGHTA and CDR2 is FQGNSA. Trimming removed 1 base from V and 8 bases from J, with 15 bases in between. The CDR3 consists of 15 residues. The CDR3 DNA is TGTGCCAGCAGCTTAGGAGGGTATCGAGGGCATGAGCAGTTCTTC. This translates into CASSLGGYRGHEQFF.

This clone was counted once. The chain uses TRBV4-1 and TRBJ2-3, with 7 positions matching TRBD2. CDR1 MGHRA and CDR2 YSYEKL come from the germline V gene. The CDR3 is 15 amino acids. Unmatched junction bases numbered 5, after V lost 4 bases and J lost 1 base. The CDR3 loop reads CASSRDTSGTDTQYF. CDR3 nucleotides: TGCGCCAGCAGCCGCGATACTAGCGGCACAGATACGCAGTATTTT.

This clone was observed once. The chain links TRBV28 to TRBJ1-5; no firm D call. CDR1 is MDHEN, CDR2 SYDVKM, per germline. This CDR3 contains 16 residues. Trimming cost V 1 base and J 5 bases, with 15 bases left between them. The CDR3 DNA reads TGTGCCAGCAGTTTATCCCCGGGAGGCAGCGATCAGCCCCAGCATTTT. It translates to CASSLSPGGSDQPQHF.

The chain uses TRBV5-5 and TRBJ2-1; D unclear. This CDR3 region has 11 residues. CDR1 is SGHKS and CDR2 is YYEKEE in the germline V gene (reference sequence). Trimming stripped 1 base from V and 12 bases from J, with 8 bases between. The CDR3 region is CASSLRDVQFF. The CDR3 region has the DNA TGTGCCAGCAGCTTGCGAGATGTGCAGTTCTTC. Full variable domain (missing parts from reference TRBV5-5 and TRBJ2-1): DAGVTQSPTHLIKTRGQQVTLRCSPISGHKSVSWYQQVLGQGPQFIFQYYEKEERGRGNFPDRFSARQFPNYSSELNVNALLLGDSALYLCASSLRDVQFFGPGTRLTVL.

The V call is TRBV7-9, the J call TRBJ2-6; 8 nucleotides agree with TRBD1. This CDR3 has 19 amino acids. The germline V gene has CDR1 SEHNR and CDR2 FQNEAQ (reference sequence). V lost 2 bases, J lost 2 bases, and 11 bases stayed unmatched. The CDR3 DNA follows: TGTGCCAGCAGCTTATTCTCCCCCAGGGGGCGTCCTGGGGCCAACGTCCTGACTTTC. Encoded protein: CASSLFSPRGRPGANVLTF.

This clone has just a few counts. The chain is built from TRBV6-1 and TRBJ1-5, with D possibly being TRBD1 (5 bases). The V end lost 5 bases, the J end lost 0 bases, and 8 bases lay between the germline ends. Germline assignment: CDR1 MNHNS and CDR2 SASEGT. The CDR3 has 14 amino acids. Here the CDR3 DNA reads TGTGCCAGCAGTTGGGGCTATAGCAATCAGCCCCAGCATTTT. Protein: CASSWGYSNQPQHF.

This clone was found once. The V and J genes are TRBV5-4 and TRBJ2-1; possibly TRBD2 for D (5 bases). CDR1 and CDR2 (germline): SGHNT, YYREEE (reference sequence). V lost 4 bases, J lost 10 bases, and 12 bases lay in between. The CDR3 runs 12 residues. This CDR3 reads CASSLTSSEQFF. CDR3 in DNA: TGTGCCAGCAGCCTCACTAGTTCCGAGCAGTTCTTC.

The V and J genes are TRBV11-3 and TRBJ2-7, with a tentative D call TRBD1 (7 bases). CDR3 length equals 15 residues. Between the trimmed V and J ends, which lost 6 bases and 7 bases, there was a span of 22 bases. Germline CDR1 SGHNT, CDR2 YENEEA. CDR3 residues: CASRPEPGRGREQYF. CDR3 bases: TGTGCCAGCAGGCCGGAGCCTGGCAGGGGGAGGGAGCAGTACTTC. Full variable domain (rest looked up from reference TRBV11-3 and TRBJ2-7): EAGVVQSPRYKIIEKKQPVAFWCNPISGHNTLYWYLQNLGQGPELLIRYENEEAVDDSQLPKDRFSAERLKGVDSTLKIQPAELGDSAVYLCASRPEPGRGREQYFGPGTRLTVT.

The chain carries TRBV6-6 and TRBJ2-1; possibly TRBD1 for D (6 bases). The germline gives CDR1 MNHNY, CDR2 SVGAGI (reference sequence). This CDR3 spans 15 amino acids. V was trimmed by 0 bases and J by 8 bases, leaving 14 bases between them. CDR3 coding DNA: TGTGCCAGCAGTTACTCTGGTCAGGGGCTGGATGAGCAGTTCTTC. Amino acids: CASSYSGQGLDEQFF.

The J gene is TRBJ2-7, the V gene TRBV7-8; 9 bases agree with TRBD1. Per the germline V gene, CDR1 is SGHVS and CDR2 is FQNEAQ. The ends lost 2 bases at V and 2 bases at J; junction bases unmatched: 4. This CDR3 has 15 amino acids. CDR3 residues: CASSLSTGGPYEQYF. CDR3 in DNA: TGTGCCAGCAGCTTATCGACAGGGGGGCCCTACGAGCAGTACTTC.

The chain combines TRBV18 with TRBJ2-7; 8 bases fit TRBD2. This CDR3 comprises 16 residues. Germline CDR1 and CDR2: KGHSH and LQKENI. Trimming at V came to 5 bases and at J to 7 bases, leaving 16 bases not matched to a gene. CDR3 sequence: CASSGLGAGGSVEQYF. The CDR3, as DNA: TGTGCCAGCTCAGGGCTGGGGGCGGGAGGATCGGTGGAGCAGTACTTC.

The chain has TRBV10-3 and TRBJ1-1; D not certain. The CDR3 length is 13 residues. Germline V gives CDR1 ENHRY, CDR2 SYGVKD. Trimming shortened V by 6 bases and J by 0 bases, and 8 bases separated the two germline ends. The CDR3 DNA reads as TGTGCCATCAGCCAGACACTGAACACTGAAGCTTTCTTT. Translation gives CAISQTLNTEAFF.

DNA for the CDR3: TGTGCCAGCAGCCAGAACGACTACCGGGAAGGCCACTCCGAAAAACTGTTTTTT. Translating gives CASSQNDYREGHSEKLFF. V is TRBV4-2 and J is TRBJ1-4; no clear D. The V gene lost 3 bases and the J gene lost 8 bases, with 25 bases spanning the gap. There are 18 residues in the CDR3. From germline, CDR1 is LGHNA and CDR2 YNFKEQ.

The rearrangement joins TRBV2 to TRBJ2-7, with 7 bases aligning to TRBD2. V was pared by 4 bases and J by 7 bases, with 7 bases of the junction left unmatched. The CDR3 runs 13 residues. The V gene's germline CDR1 is SNHLY and CDR2 FYNNEI. CDR3 sequence reads: CASSVSGQGEQYF. CDR3 bases: TGTGCCAGCAGTGTTAGCGGGCAGGGTGAGCAGTACTTC.

The gene calls are TRBV5-1 and TRBJ2-2; 10 positions match TRBD1. Germline trimming cut 4 bases from V and 8 bases from J; bases unmatched to any gene: 5. The CDR3 covers 14 residues. Germline CDR1 SGHRS, CDR2 YFSETQ. CDR3 loop: CASSGGQGLGELFF. Here the CDR3 DNA reads TGCGCCAGCAGCGGGGGACAGGGGCTAGGGGAGCTGTTTTTT.

Concerning this clone: The same CDR3 can be traced to other DNA sequences in this sample. The chain couples TRBV29-1 to TRBJ2-3; weak D call: TRBD2 (5 bases). The length of the CDR3 is 13 residues. Germline assignment: CDR1 SQVTM and CDR2 ANQGSEA. The V end lost 4 bases, the J end lost 0 bases, and 8 bases lay between the germline ends. The CDR3 DNA reads as TGCAGCGTTGTCGGCGGGAGCACAGATACGCAGTATTTT. It is translated as CSVVGGSTDTQYF.

CDR3 coding DNA: TGTGCCAGTAAAAGAGACAGGGGGTATGGCTACACCTTC. It codes for CASKRDRGYGYTF. The rearrangement links TRBV19 to TRBJ1-2, with 9 bases matching TRBD1. V trimming: 7 bases; J trimming: 5 bases; junction bases outside the gene matches: 5. Germline CDR1 reads LNHDA; CDR2 reads SQIVND (reference sequence). CDR3 size: 13 residues.

The rearrangement links TRBV6-5 to TRBJ1-1, with TRBD1 as a possible D gene (6 bases). The germline CDR1 and CDR2 sequences are MNHEY and SVGAGI. This CDR3 is built from 13 residues. V was clipped by 9 bases and J by 4 bases, with 15 bases between them. CDR3 sequence (DNA): TGTGCCAGAGACAGGAACCGAGGCACTGAAGCTTTCTTT. Its protein is CARDRNRGTEAFF.

The gene calls are TRBV6-5 and TRBJ2-2; TRBD1 aligns across 9 bases. The CDR3 length is 15 residues. V lost 8 bases to trimming and J lost 4 bases; unmatched junction nucleotides: 8. CDR1 is MNHEY, CDR2 SVGAGI, per germline. The DNA for the CDR3 is TGTGCCAGCTCTACAGGGGGCCGTGCCACCGGGGAGCTGTTTTTT. Its translation: CASSTGGRATGELFF.

The chain joins TRBV27 to TRBJ2-7; 10 bases line up with TRBD1. V dropped 5 bases and J dropped 2; count of bases not matched to a gene: 12. From germline, CDR1 is MNHEY and CDR2 SMNVEV (reference sequence). The CDR3 consists of 17 residues. CDR3 nucleotide sequence: TGTGCCAGCAGTCCCCGATCCGGGACAGGGGCCCCCTACGAGCAGTACTTC. Translation gives CASSPRSGTGAPYEQYF.

The gene calls are TRBV2 and TRBJ2-7, with TRBD1 matching over 9 bases. The germline gives CDR1 SNHLY, CDR2 FYNNEI. V shed 5 bases and J 6 bases; nucleotides not matched to a gene: 8. This CDR3 has 14 residues. DNA for the CDR3: TGTGCCAGCAGTATAACCCGGGACAGGGTCGAGCAGTACTTC. Translating it yields CASSITRDRVEQYF.

The chain combines TRBV6-1 with TRBJ1-5; 10 nucleotides match TRBD1. Per the germline V gene, CDR1 is MNHNS and CDR2 is SASEGT. CDR3 length: 15 amino acids. V lost 3 bases to trimming and J lost 4 bases; unmatched junction nucleotides: 3. This CDR3 reads CASSEDRGTNQPQHF. DNA for the CDR3: TGTGCCAGCAGTGAGGACAGGGGGACGAATCAGCCCCAGCATTTT.

The chain is built from TRBV7-9 and TRBJ2-1, with 9 bases fitting TRBD1. The CDR3 loop spans 14 amino acids. Germline CDR1 is SEHNR and CDR2 is FQNEAQ (reference sequence). V dropped 5 bases and J dropped 8; count of bases not matched to a gene: 7. This chain's CDR3 is CASSSRDRVDEQFF. The CDR3 bases are TGTGCCAGCAGCAGCCGGGACAGGGTTGATGAGCAGTTCTTC.

The rearrangement joins TRBV6-1 to TRBJ2-7; no firm D call. The V end was cut by 5 bases, the J end by 3 bases, with 11 bases between. The length of the CDR3 is 13 residues. Germline CDR1 is MNHNS and CDR2 is SASEGT. CDR3 sequence (DNA): TGTGCCAGCAGTCTGGCTTATAACTACGAGCAGTACTTC. Protein sequence: CASSLAYNYEQYF.

CDR3 nucleotide sequence: TGTGCCAGCAGCTTGTACAGCCCCGGGGGCTACGAGCAGTACTTC. Its protein is CASSLYSPGGYEQYF. The rearrangement links TRBV7-2 to TRBJ2-7; maybe TRBD2 (6 bases). Trimming pared 3 bases from V and 3 bases from J, leaving 15 bases between. The CDR3 is 15 amino acids. Germline lookup yields CDR1 SGHTA and CDR2 FQGNSA. Looking up the rest from reference TRBV7-2 and TRBJ2-7 gives the full variable domain: GAGVSQSPSNKVTEKGKDVELRCDPISGHTALYWYRQSLGQGLEFLIYFQGNSAPDKSGLPSDRFSAERTGGSVSTLTIQRTQQEDSAVYLCASSLYSPGGYEQYFGPGTRLTVT.